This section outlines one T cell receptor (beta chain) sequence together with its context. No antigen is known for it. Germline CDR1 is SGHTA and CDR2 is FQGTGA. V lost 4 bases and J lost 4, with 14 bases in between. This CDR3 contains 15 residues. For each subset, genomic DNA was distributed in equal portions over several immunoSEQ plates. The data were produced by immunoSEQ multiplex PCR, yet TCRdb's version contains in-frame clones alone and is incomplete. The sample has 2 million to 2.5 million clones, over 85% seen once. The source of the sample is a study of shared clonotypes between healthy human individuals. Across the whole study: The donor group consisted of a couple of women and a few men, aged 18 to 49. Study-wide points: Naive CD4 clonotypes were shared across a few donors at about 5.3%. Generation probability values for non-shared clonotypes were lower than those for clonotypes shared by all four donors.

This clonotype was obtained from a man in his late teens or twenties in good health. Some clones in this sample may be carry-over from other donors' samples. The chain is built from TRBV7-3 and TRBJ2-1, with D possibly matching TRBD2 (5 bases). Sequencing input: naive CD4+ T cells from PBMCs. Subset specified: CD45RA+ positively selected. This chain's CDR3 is CASSSRGAEYNEQFF. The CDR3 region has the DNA TGTGCCAGCAGCTCGCGAGGAGCGGAGTACAATGAGCAGTTCTTC.